These 21 T cell receptor beta chains came from one sample sequenced in a study of shared clonotypes between healthy human individuals. Only in-frame clones appear in the TCRdb table, and some are missing; sequencing was by immunoSEQ multiplex PCR. The sample consists of some 500,000 clones, 90% to 96% of them appearing once. Sequencing was done on a sample of naive CD4+ T cells sorted from blood. Subset here: CD45RA+ positively selected. The receptor set was obtained from a woman aged 25 to 39 in good health.

For the CDR3, the DNA is TGTGCCAGCACCCAGGGTCCCAACGTCCTGACTTTC. Encoded protein: CASTQGPNVLTF. The chain joins TRBV28 to TRBJ2-6, with D tentatively TRBD1 (5 bases). V was cut by 7 bases and J by 8 bases, with 9 bases left in between. The CDR3 is 12 residues long. The V gene's germline CDR1 is MDHEN and CDR2 SYDVKM.

The J gene is TRBJ2-6, the V gene TRBV2; TRBD1 matches 7 bases. CDR3 length: 16 amino acids. The germline CDR1 and CDR2 sequences are SNHLY and FYNNEI. V shed 7 bases and J 0 bases; nucleotides not matched to a gene: 6. The CDR3: CASKGQTSSGANVLTF. CDR3 DNA: TGTGCCAGCAAGGGACAGACAAGCTCTGGGGCCAACGTCCTGACTTTC.

J is TRBJ1-2 and V is TRBV5-5, with D hard to call. This CDR3 spans 12 amino acids. The V gene's germline CDR1 is SGHKS and CDR2 YYEKEE (reference sequence). V was clipped by 0 bases and J by 4 bases, with 4 bases between them. The DNA of the CDR3 is TGTGCCAGCAGCTTGGAAACCTATGGCTACACCTTC. This gives the protein CASSLETYGYTF.

This chain connects TRBV7-8 to TRBJ2-2; perhaps TRBD1 as D (5 bases). Germline V lookup: CDR1 SGHVS, CDR2 FQNEAQ. V was trimmed by 7 bases and J by 4 bases, leaving 19 bases between them. This CDR3 region has 16 residues. Here the CDR3 reads CASTRPRVLGTGELFF. CDR3 coding DNA: TGTGCCAGCACCCGCCCCAGGGTCCTCGGCACCGGGGAGCTGTTTTTT.

The rearrangement joins TRBV2 to TRBJ2-7, with D possibly matching TRBD2 (6 bases). Trimming cost V 6 bases and J 7 bases, with 22 bases left between them. Germline V gene data show CDR1 as SNHLY and CDR2 as FYNNEI. The CDR3 runs to 15 residues. CDR3 sequence (DNA): TGTGCCAGCAGAAGGACTACTAATACTCATATAGAGCAGTACTTC. Translation: CASRRTTNTHIEQYF.

This chain uses TRBV11-3 with TRBJ2-7; the D gene is possibly TRBD1 (5 bases). CDR1 is SGHNT, CDR2 YENEEA, per germline. With 3 bases removed from V and 7 bases from J, the gap between germline ends came to 13 bases. The CDR3 length is 13 residues. The CDR3 DNA follows: TGTGCCAGCAGCTTGGTCAGGGAAGGGGAGCAGTACTTC. The encoded protein is CASSLVREGEQYF.

V and J are TRBV12-5 and TRBJ2-5; TRBD2 aligns across 8 bases. Trimming cost V 4 bases and J 5 bases; bases outside gene matches: 6. This CDR3 has 14 amino acids. The germline CDR1 and CDR2 sequences are LGHNT and FRNRAP. CDR3 sequence: CASGSRTSWETQYF. In DNA form, the CDR3 reads TGTGCTAGTGGTTCGAGGACTAGCTGGGAGACCCAGTACTTC.

This rearrangement joins TRBV27 to TRBJ2-5, with a weak D call TRBD2 (6 bases). With 1 base removed from V and 5 bases from J, the gap between germline ends came to 20 bases. The CDR3 contains 17 residues. The germline CDR1 and CDR2 sequences are MNHEY and SMNVEV (reference sequence). CDR3 in amino acids: CASSLFSVGGIYETQYF. CDR3 sequence (DNA): TGTGCCAGCAGTTTATTTAGCGTTGGGGGGATTTACGAGACCCAGTACTTC.

The rearrangement links TRBV25-1 to TRBJ2-1; D not resolved. The ends were cut back, 1 base at V and 7 bases at J, with 14 bases in the middle. The CDR3 totals 15 residues. The V gene's germline CDR1 is MGHDK and CDR2 SYGVNS. CDR3 protein: CASSESSTPRNEQFF. CDR3 bases: TGTGCCAGCAGTGAATCGTCGACTCCTAGGAATGAGCAGTTCTTC.

This clone was counted a single time. The chain employs TRBV2 and TRBJ2-7; 10 bases align to TRBD2. CDR1 is SNHLY and CDR2 is FYNNEI in the germline V gene. V gave up 1 base and J gave up 5 bases; unmatched junction bases: 5. This CDR3 spans 15 amino acids. The CDR3 nucleotides read TGTGCCAGCAGTGAAGGGCTAGCGGGAGTCCACGAGCAGTACTTC. This sequence encodes CASSEGLAGVHEQYF.

The chain recombines TRBV6-5 with TRBJ2-7, with 7 bases that match TRBD1. The CDR3 runs 13 residues. Germline values: CDR1 MNHEY, CDR2 SVGAGI. Unmatched junction bases numbered 5, after V lost 6 bases and J lost 3 bases. The CDR3: CASSPPGGYEQYF. CDR3 DNA sequence: TGTGCCAGCAGCCCCCCAGGGGGCTACGAGCAGTACTTC.

The chain links TRBV28 to TRBJ2-7; D is perhaps TRBD1 or TRBD2 (6 bases each). Germline assignment: CDR1 MDHEN and CDR2 SYDVKM. This CDR3 is 15 amino acids long. V dropped 6 bases and J dropped 3 bases, with 18 bases sitting between them. The CDR3 DNA reads TGTGCCAGCAGGGGAACTAGTCGGGGGCTCTACGAGCAGTACTTC. It translates to CASRGTSRGLYEQYF. The variable domain in full, with the rest retrieved from reference TRBV28 and TRBJ2-7, is DVKVTQSSRYLVKRTGEKVFLECVQDMDHENMFWYRQDPGLGLRLIYFSYDVKMKEKGDIPEGYSVSREKKERFSLILESASTNQTSMYLCASRGTSRGLYEQYFGPGTRLTVT.

V usage is TRBV28 and J usage is TRBJ2-7; possible D gene TRBD1, 5 bases. Trimming stripped 2 bases from V and 3 bases from J, with 17 bases between. Germline CDR1 reads MDHEN; CDR2 reads SYDVKM. There are 16 residues in the CDR3. CDR3 loop: CASSLGQTLTYYEQYF. As DNA, the CDR3 is TGTGCCAGCAGTTTAGGACAAACCCTAACCTACTACGAGCAGTACTTC.

CDR3 in amino acids: CASSYSRAAYEQYF. DNA of the CDR3: TGTGCCAGCAGTTACTCTCGCGCAGCCTACGAGCAGTACTTC. This chain links TRBV6-5 with TRBJ2-7; unclear D gene. Germline V gives CDR1 MNHEY, CDR2 SVGAGI. Trimming cost V 0 bases and J 2 bases, with 8 bases left between them. The length of the CDR3 is 14 residues.

The chain couples TRBV19 to TRBJ1-2; the D gene is possibly TRBD1 (5 bases). Germline loops: CDR1 LNHDA, CDR2 SQIVND (reference sequence). CDR3 length: 13 residues. Trimming took 6 bases from V and 6 from J, leaving 14 bases between them. As DNA, the CDR3 is TGTGCCAGTAGGGGGGTAGGGAAGAATGGCTACACCTTC. Protein product: CASRGVGKNGYTF.

This clone occurred a few times. The V gene is TRBV11-2, the J gene TRBJ2-7; D gene uncertain. This CDR3 has 12 amino acids. Trimming removed 5 bases from V and 5 bases from J, with 10 bases in between. Germline CDR1 SGHAT, CDR2 FQNNGV. CDR3 region: CASSNKWHEQYF. The CDR3 DNA reads TGTGCCAGCAGCAATAAATGGCACGAGCAGTACTTC.

A word on this clone: The sample holds other DNA sequences that translate to the same CDR3. The gene calls are TRBV27 and TRBJ1-5, with 7 nucleotides matching TRBD1. The germline V gene encodes CDR1 MNHEY and CDR2 SMNVEV (reference sequence). The CDR3 sequence is 13 residues long. Trimming at V came to 2 bases and at J to 5 bases, leaving 0 bases not matched to a gene. CDR3 residues: CASSLQGDQPQHF. CDR3 sequence (DNA): TGTGCCAGCAGTTTACAGGGGGATCAGCCCCAGCATTTT.

The V gene is TRBV5-4, the J gene TRBJ1-2; a weak D match, TRBD1 (5 bases). The CDR3 contains 15 residues. V lost 0 bases and J lost 0, with 9 bases in between. CDR1 and CDR2 (germline): SGHNT, YYREEE (reference sequence). CDR3 in DNA: TGTGCCAGCAGCTTGGGGGGGACGACTAACTATGGCTACACCTTC. Its translation is CASSLGGTTNYGYTF.

V gene TRBV5-1 combines with J gene TRBJ1-5, with D uncertain. The V end lost 1 base, the J end lost 9 bases, and 11 bases lay between the germline ends. Germline V gene lookup returns CDR1 SGHRS and CDR2 YFSETQ. This CDR3 has 13 amino acids. CDR3 residues: CASSLLGERPQHF. The DNA for the CDR3 is TGCGCCAGCAGCTTGCTCGGGGAACGGCCCCAGCATTTT.

V usage is TRBV7-9 and J usage is TRBJ2-3; D remains ambiguous. V was pared by 4 bases and J by 2 bases, with 16 bases between. The CDR3 extends over 16 amino acids. Germline assignment: CDR1 SEHNR and CDR2 FQNEAQ (reference sequence). The CDR3 DNA follows: TGTGCCAGCAGCTCGCGGATTTCGGGCTCCACAGATACGCAGTATTTT. Protein sequence: CASSSRISGSTDTQYF.

The chain is built from TRBV5-1 and TRBJ1-4; 7 nucleotides line up with TRBD1. J lost 5 bases, V lost 0 bases, and 4 bases had no gene match. The V gene's germline CDR1 is SGHRS and CDR2 YFSETQ. CDR3 length: 15 residues. The CDR3 DNA is TGCGCCAGCAGCTTGGGGGACAGCCCAAATGAAAAACTGTTTTTT. Protein: CASSLGDSPNEKLFF.